This is a list of T cell receptor beta chains from one sample in a study of response to subunit inactivated influenza vaccine. TCRdb called the RT-PCR reads again in MiXCR, with one record for every CDR3 protein. The profile shows over 750,000 distinct CDR3 sequences, approximately 22% of them singletons. The sequenced sample was PBMCs from blood, obtained approximately 5 days after vaccination. These receptors were obtained from a man aged 50 to 60 who received an inactivated influenza vaccine. The conserved cysteine and the conserved F or W are not part of the CDR3 here.

TRBV12-3/TRBV12-4	TRBJ2-7	ASSLVQRAEQY
TRBV7-2	TRBJ2-7	ASSFQLAGGTYEQY
TRBV24-1	TRBJ1-1	ATSGERGEAF
TRBV5-6	TRBJ1-1	ASSIDRGKTEAF
TRBV5-1	TRBJ1-1	ASSDRPDGGGGAF
TRBV12-3/TRBV12-4	TRBJ2-5	ASSLVGGRFEETQY
TRBV13	TRBJ2-5	ASNSGTHQETQY
TRBV28	TRBJ2-3	ASSWPGTTTDTQY
TRBV5-6	TRBJ2-3	ASSLPEGTDTQY
TRBV27	TRBJ2-1	ASSLRLQDRAYNEQF
TRBV9	TRBJ2-7	ASSVGWDSYEQY
TRBV27	TRBJ2-1	ASSLSRYNEQF
TRBV5-1	TRBJ2-6	ASRHGQISPGANVLT